Detailed here is one T cell receptor beta chain. The protocol was immunoSEQ multiplex PCR, while the TCRdb copy is restricted to in-frame clones and leaves out a portion. Of tens of thousands of clones detected, more than 75% appear once; the ten largest clones hold approximately 20%. CDR1 and CDR2 (germline): LGHDT, YNNKEL (reference sequence). The CDR3 has 16 residues. With 4 bases clipped from V and 2 bases from J, the junction kept 8 bases outside the gene matches. This sample stems from a study of blood T cell repertoires in COVID-19. Overall study context: COVID-19 samples collected from the United States, Italy and Spain covered acute and convalescent phases. Nucleic acid was either cDNA or gDNA, and it came from T cells, B-cell-depleted T cells, or PBMCs.

The chain couples TRBV3-1 (or the pseudogene TRBV3-2) to TRBJ2-3, with 8 nucleotides matching TRBD2. The clonotype was recovered from a man aged 50-59 years with active or convalescent COVID-19. The sequencing input was peripheral blood. CDR3 bases: TGTGCCAGCAGCCCCGGGGTAGCGGGGACCACAGATACGCAGTATTTT. It translates to CASSPGVAGTTDTQYF.